The rows below give T cell receptor beta chains drawn from one sample of a study of OX40 agonist ivuxolimab in advanced cancers. Clones were read by immunoSEQ multiplex PCR, and TCRdb kept only the in-frame ones, dropping some. The sample lists about 59,000 clones; 65% to 90% were seen once. This specimen consisted of CD4+ or CD8+ T cells sorted from blood, obtained in a trial of the OX40 agonist ivuxolimab. The source is an adult with an advanced solid tumor such as melanoma, head and neck, liver or kidney cancer. The CDR3 runs from the conserved cysteine through the conserved F or W. A D gene is named only where the DNA matches it firmly. The size entry is marked missing in some rows and otherwise reads once, few, many or a size class.

V gene	J gene	D gene	clone size	CDR3 protein	CDR3 DNA
TRBV11-2	TRBJ1-1	TRBD1	-	CASSLVSWDRGKAFF	TGTGCCAGCAGCTTAGTAAGTTGGGACAGGGGAAAAGCTTTCTTT
TRBV5-4	TRBJ1-1	TRBD1	few	CASSLPRGPKAFF	TGTGCCAGCAGCTTGCCAAGGGGGCCTAAAGCTTTCTTT
TRBV11-2	TRBJ1-1	-	once	CASSSFRGNTEAFF	TGTGCCAGCAGCTCATTCAGGGGGAACACTGAAGCTTTCTTT
TRBV5-1	TRBJ2-3	TRBD2	-	CASSWSGGSTDTQYF	TGCGCCAGCAGCTGGAGCGGGGGTTCCACAGATACGCAGTATTTT
TRBV2	TRBJ1-2	-	few	CASSEARQNGRYTF	TGTGCCAGCAGTGAAGCGCGACAGAACGGTCGCTACACCTTC
TRBV9	TRBJ2-7	-	-	CASSVYDTAYEQYF	TGTGCCAGCAGCGTATACGACACTGCCTACGAGCAGTACTTC
TRBV11-3	TRBJ2-1	-	-	CASSLGVEPYNEQFF	TGTGCCAGCAGCTTAGGGGTGGAACCCTACAATGAGCAGTTCTTC
TRBV5-1	TRBJ2-7	-	-	CASSDRVPYEQYF	TGCGCCAGCAGCGACCGGGTCCCCTACGAGCAGTACTTC
TRBV5-6	TRBJ2-1	-	-	CASSLAPSGQQFF	TGTGCCAGCAGCTTGGCCCCGTCCGGGCAGCAGTTCTTC
TRBV11-2	TRBJ2-5	-	-	CASSYLTSSALRPETQYF	TGTGCCAGCAGCTACCTCACCTCTAGCGCCCTCAGGCCGGAGACCCAGTACTTC
TRBV19	TRBJ1-2	TRBD1	few	CASSQSTDRNYGYTF	TGTGCCAGTAGCCAGTCCACGGACAGGAACTATGGCTACACCTTC
TRBV9	TRBJ1-3	-	-	CASSAQGSVAGNTIYF	TGTGCCAGCAGCGCCCAGGGATCTGTCGCGGGAAACACCATATATTTT
TRBV30	TRBJ2-1	TRBD2	-	CAWSVWGSGRLNEQFF	TGTGCCTGGAGTGTATGGGGTAGCGGGAGATTGAATGAGCAGTTCTTC
TRBV27	TRBJ1-2	-	-	CASSAGRYGYTF	TGTGCCAGCAGTGCAGGGCGCTATGGCTACACCTTC
TRBV5-1	TRBJ2-2	-	-	CTSSRDHSNTGELFF	TGCACCAGCAGCAGGGACCATAGTAACACCGGGGAGCTGTTTTTT
TRBV6-5	TRBJ2-6	-	-	CASSYRSAAGANVLTF	TGTGCCAGCAGTTATCGCTCGGCTGCCGGGGCCAACGTCCTGACTTTC
TRBV29-1	TRBJ1-1	-	-	CSVEGGRGSTEAFF	TGCAGCGTTGAGGGGGGGCGGGGAAGCACTGAAGCTTTCTTT
TRBV2	TRBJ2-7	-	-	CAARAYEQYF	TGTGCCGCGCGTGCCTACGAGCAGTACTTC
TRBV2	TRBJ1-2	-	-	CASSESRGYGYTF	TGTGCCAGCAGTGAGTCCAGAGGCTATGGCTACACCTTC
TRBV7-2	TRBJ1-1	-	-	CASSSHRGVRAFF	TGTGCCAGCAGCTCCCACCGGGGAGTTCGGGCTTTCTTT
TRBV25-1	TRBJ2-6	-	-	CASSKMTVFGANVLTF	TGTGCCAGCAGTAAGATGACAGTGTTCGGGGCCAACGTCCTGACTTTC
TRBV2	TRBJ2-1	-	-	CASSGLSYNEQFF	TGTGCCAGCAGCGGACTGTCTTACAATGAGCAGTTCTTC
TRBV7-6	TRBJ1-5	-	few	CASSLSVAQGNNQPQHF	TGTGCCAGCAGCTTATCCGTTGCTCAGGGTAACAATCAGCCCCAGCATTTT
TRBV29-1	TRBJ1-4	-	-	CSVFPQGTNEKLFF	TGCAGCGTTTTTCCGCAGGGCACTAATGAAAAACTGTTTTTT
TRBV7-2	TRBJ1-2	-	-	CASSLEGQGSGYTF	TGTGCCAGCAGCTTAGAGGGCCAGGGATCTGGCTACACCTTC
TRBV7-9	TRBJ1-6	-	-	CASSLTQPSSYNSPLHF	TGTGCCAGCAGCTTAACACAACCGAGCTCCTATAATTCACCCCTCCACTTT
TRBV6-1	TRBJ2-7	-	-	CASSDGQGPYEQYF	TGTGCCAGCAGTGACGGGCAGGGACCCTACGAGCAGTACTTC
TRBV6-1	TRBJ2-7	-	-	CASSVQGAFYEQYF	TGTGCCAGCAGTGTTCAGGGCGCCTTCTACGAGCAGTACTTC
TRBV9	TRBJ1-6	TRBD1	-	CASSVDRGNSPLHF	TGTGCCAGCAGCGTAGACAGGGGCAATTCACCCCTCCACTTT
TRBV7-9	TRBJ2-1	-	-	CASSLGGFDEQFF	TGTGCCAGCAGCTTAGGAGGGTTCGATGAGCAGTTCTTC
TRBV5-6	TRBJ2-3	-	once	CASSLTGTDTQYF	TGTGCCAGCAGCTTGACTGGCACAGATACGCAGTATTTT
TRBV2	TRBJ2-7	-	few	CASRASEAYEQYF	TGTGCCAGCAGGGCCTCCGAGGCCTACGAGCAGTACTTC
TRBV5-1	TRBJ1-5	-	-	CASSLGHSNQPQHF	TGCGCCAGCAGCTTGGGGCATAGCAATCAGCCCCAGCATTTT
TRBV5-1	TRBJ2-2	TRBD2	-	CASSLAGSGGPTGELFF	TGCGCCAGCAGCTTGGCCGGTAGCGGGGGGCCCACCGGGGAGCTGTTTTTT
TRBV5-1	TRBJ1-2	TRBD1	-	CASSLNAAGGSGYTF	TGCGCCAGCAGCTTGAACGCGGCAGGGGGCTCTGGCTACACCTTC
TRBV7-9	TRBJ2-5	-	-	CASSQRQFQETQYF	TGTGCCAGCAGCCAACGACAATTCCAAGAGACCCAGTACTTC
TRBV11-3	TRBJ2-1	TRBD2	-	CASSLVGGAYNEQFF	TGTGCCAGCAGCCTGGTTGGGGGGGCCTACAATGAGCAGTTCTTC
TRBV4-1	TRBJ2-5	-	-	CASSLGPLGETQYF	TGCGCCAGCAGCCTGGGCCCTTTGGGGGAGACCCAGTACTTC
TRBV28	TRBJ2-7	-	few	CASTHPRSGVLEQYF	TGTGCCAGCACCCACCCGCGGTCAGGGGTCCTCGAGCAGTACTTC
TRBV29-1	TRBJ2-7	-	once	CSVGVQGVGEQYF	TGCAGCGTTGGGGTACAGGGAGTCGGGGAGCAGTACTTC
TRBV5-5	TRBJ2-7	-	-	CASTSSGSSYEQYF	TGTGCCAGCACCTCTTCGGGGTCCTCCTACGAGCAGTACTTC
TRBV5-1	TRBJ2-5	-	-	CASSLGGQQETQYF	TGCGCCAGCAGCTTGGGGGGGCAGCAAGAGACCCAGTACTTC
TRBV29-1	TRBJ2-1	-	-	CSARVNEQFF	TGCAGCGCTAGGGTAAATGAGCAGTTCTTC
TRBV15	TRBJ2-2	-	-	CATSRDQVRATNTGELFF	TGTGCCACCAGCAGAGATCAGGTGCGGGCGACGAACACCGGGGAGCTGTTTTTT
TRBV6-6	TRBJ1-1	-	-	CASSYEGGTEAFF	TGTGCCAGCAGTTACGAGGGCGGCACTGAAGCTTTCTTT
TRBV5-5	TRBJ1-1	TRBD1	many	CASSRQGSTEAFF	TGTGCCAGCAGCCGACAGGGAAGCACTGAAGCTTTCTTT